This paragraph covers one T cell receptor (beta chain) sequence. No antigen is known for it. One entry per CDR3 protein, called by TCRdb with MiXCR from the reads. Found here are under 95,000 distinct CDR3 sequences, roughly 44% of them singletons; the top ten hold roughly 93%. This record belongs to a study of T cell repertoires in cytomegalovirus infection. CDR3 length: 16 residues. Germline lookup yields CDR1 MNHEY and CDR2 SMNVEV (reference sequence). The ends lost 5 bases at V and 3 bases at J; junction bases unmatched: 8. The rearrangement uses TRBV27 and TRBJ2-2; TRBD2 matches at 8 bases. The sequenced sample was CD8+ T cells from cultured PBMCs, obtained from culture after CMV antigen stimulation. The TCR comes from a human donor in good health (CMV status not recorded). Some clones in this sample may be carry-over from other donors' samples. The CDR3 DNA sequence: TGTGCCAGCAGTGGGTCGGGGGGGCCGGACACCGGGGAGCTGTTTTTT. This encodes CASSGSGGPDTGELFF.